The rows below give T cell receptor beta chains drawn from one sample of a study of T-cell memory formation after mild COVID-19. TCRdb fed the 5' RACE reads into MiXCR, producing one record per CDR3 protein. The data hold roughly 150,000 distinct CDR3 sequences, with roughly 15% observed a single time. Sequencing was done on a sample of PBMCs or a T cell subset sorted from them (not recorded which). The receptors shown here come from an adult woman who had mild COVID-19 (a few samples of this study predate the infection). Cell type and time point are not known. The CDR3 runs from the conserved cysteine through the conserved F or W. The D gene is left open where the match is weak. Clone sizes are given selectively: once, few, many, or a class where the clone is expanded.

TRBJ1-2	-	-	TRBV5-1	CASSLAGPYGYTF	TGCGCCAGCAGCTTGGCCGGCCCTTATGGCTACACCTTC
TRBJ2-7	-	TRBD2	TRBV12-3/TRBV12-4	CASSLAGGWYEQYF	TGTGCCAGCAGTTTAGCGGGAGGGTGGTACGAGCAGTACTTC
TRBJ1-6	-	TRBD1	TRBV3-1	CASSRGTAVNSPLHF	TGTGCCAGCAGCCGGGGGACAGCTGTTAATTCACCCCTCCACTTT
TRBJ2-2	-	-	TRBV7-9	CASRGGPDTGELFF	TGTGCCAGCAGAGGTGGCCCCGACACCGGGGAGCTGTTTTTT
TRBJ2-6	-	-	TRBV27	CASVSGANVMTF	TGTGCCAGCGTCAGTGGGGCCAACGTCATGACTTTC
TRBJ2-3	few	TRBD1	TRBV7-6	CASSLEGDRGSDTQYF	TGTGCCAGCAGCTTAGAAGGGGACAGGGGTTCAGATACGCAGTATTTT
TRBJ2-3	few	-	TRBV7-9	CASSYLGGSTDTQYF	TGTGCCAGCAGCTACCTCGGCGGGAGCACAGATACGCAGTATTTT
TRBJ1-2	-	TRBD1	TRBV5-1	CASSRGQGPYGYTF	TGCGCCAGCAGCAGGGGACAGGGCCCCTATGGCTACACCTTC
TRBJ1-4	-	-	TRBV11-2	CASSQYQGRINEKLFF	TGTGCCAGCAGCCAATACCAGGGTCGGATAAATGAAAAACTGTTTTTT
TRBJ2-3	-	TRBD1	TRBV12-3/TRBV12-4	CASSYRTGYTDTQYF	TGTGCCAGCAGTTATCGGACAGGATACACAGATACGCAGTATTTT
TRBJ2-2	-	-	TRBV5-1	CASSLAEAGTGELFF	TGCGCCAGCAGCTTGGCCGAGGCGGGCACCGGGGAGCTGTTTTTT
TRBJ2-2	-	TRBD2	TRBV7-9	CASSEAGAWTGELFF	TGTGCCAGCAGCGAAGCGGGGGCTTGGACCGGGGAGCTGTTTTTT
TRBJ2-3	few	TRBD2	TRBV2	CASVQLAGRPHTQYF	TGTGCCAGCGTCCAACTAGCGGGCCGACCACATACGCAGTATTTT
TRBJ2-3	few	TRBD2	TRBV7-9	CASSRTSGVQDTQYF	TGTGCCAGCAGCCGGACTAGCGGGGTCCAAGATACGCAGTATTTT
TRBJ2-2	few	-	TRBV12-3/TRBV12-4	CASSLGRVANTGELFF	TGTGCCAGCAGTTTAGGGAGGGTGGCGAACACCGGGGAGCTGTTTTTT